The clone carrying this T cell receptor (beta chain) appeared many times. Its specificity is unknown. The sample belongs to a study of T cells in Graves' hyperthyroidism and ophthalmopathy. Study summary: Peripheral blood was taken when the disease was first diagnosed, before any treatment began.

TCR beta CDR3 regions were amplified from RNA. TCR CDR3 underwent first-round RT-PCR with the HTBI primer set. TCRdb recomputed calls from the multiplex PCR reads with MiXCR, one row per CDR3 protein. The sample includes approximately 620,000 distinct CDR3 sequences, more than 15% of them seen just once. General study points: Stable hyperthyroidism and ophthalmopathy were separated using 13 V-J signatures.

Diagnostic assessment was based on clinical symptoms, serum thyroxine and TRAb, thyroid ultrasound and orbital computed tomography. The CDR3 loop spans 13 amino acids. Germline V CDR1 and CDR2: DFQATT, SNEGSKA (reference sequence). V was pared by 3 bases and J by 5 bases, with 5 bases of the junction left unmatched. The source is a middle-aged woman with Graves' ophthalmopathy. Sequenced: blood. The rearrangement joins TRBV20-1 to TRBJ2-7; 9 bases match TRBD2. In DNA, the CDR3 is TGCAGTGCTAGTAGGACTAGCGTCGACGAGCAGTACTTC. This gives the protein CSASRTSVDEQYF.